Each of the 15 T cell receptor beta chains below was sequenced from the same sample in a study of blood T cells in healthy people across ages. The authors ran a second PCR of roughly 6 to 11 cycles using a sample-barcoded 5' primer and a J-beta primer mix. TCRdb ran MiXCR on the 5' RACE reads and lists one entry per CDR3 protein. The data show hundreds of thousands of distinct CDR3 sequences, with more than 25% seen just once and approximately 15% held by the top ten. The source material was blood. These receptors originate from a woman of 80 years or more in good health.

This rearrangement joins TRBV6-2 or TRBV6-3 to TRBJ2-4, with 7 positions matching TRBD1. V lost 3 bases to trimming and J lost 3 bases; unmatched junction nucleotides: 5. Germline loops: CDR1 MNHEY, CDR2 SVGEGT. CDR3 length: 15 amino acids. In DNA form, the CDR3 reads TGTGCCAGCAGTTATTTAGGGGGCGGCAAAAACATTCAGTACTTC. The encoded protein is CASSYLGGGKNIQYF.

This clonotype came up many times. The V and J genes are TRBV6-5 and TRBJ1-2; D might be TRBD1 (6 bases). Trimming cost V 8 bases and J 0 bases, with 13 bases left between them. CDR1 MNHEY and CDR2 SVGAGI come from the germline V gene. The CDR3 extends over 14 amino acids. CDR3 residues: CASRLQGPNYGYTF. In nucleotides, the CDR3 is TGTGCCAGCCGTCTTCAGGGGCCTAACTATGGCTACACCTTC.

This clonotype was detected only a few times. The chain couples TRBV3-1 to TRBJ2-1; 8 bases agree with TRBD1. The V gene's germline CDR1 is LGHDT and CDR2 YNNKEL (reference sequence). There are 15 residues in the CDR3. Losses at the gene ends were 4 bases for V and 9 bases for J; bases not matched to a gene: 11. The CDR3 loop is CASSPRTGRGGEQFF. The CDR3 bases are TGTGCCAGCAGCCCGAGGACAGGGCGTGGAGGTGAGCAGTTCTTC.

A single count supports this clonotype. A read error may explain this, as a much larger clone is one base away. The J gene is TRBJ2-7, the V gene TRBV5-1; D is perhaps TRBD2 (6 bases). Near its end, the DNA agrees better with TRBJ2-4, so the J call may be wrong. The germline V gene encodes CDR1 SGHRS and CDR2 YFSETQ. The CDR3 totals 13 residues. The CDR3 bases are TGCGCCAGGAGCTCCCCGGGGGTAAACATTCAGTACTTC. As protein: CARSSPGVNIQYF.

The chain couples TRBV7-9 to TRBJ2-1; D may be TRBD2 (7 bases). The CDR3 consists of 14 residues. Looked up from germline, CDR1 is SEHNR and CDR2 is FQNEAQ (reference sequence). Trimming removed 10 bases from V and 4 bases from J, with 17 bases in between. CDR3 protein: CANGGGGPYNEQFF. CDR3 DNA: TGTGCCAACGGAGGGGGGGGGCCTTACAATGAGCAGTTCTTC. The full variable domain, its missing parts supplied by reference TRBV7-9 and TRBJ2-1, is DTGVSQNPRHKITKRGQNVTFRCDPISEHNRLYWYRQTLGQGPEFLTYFQNEAQLEKSRLLSDRFSAERPKGSFSTLEIQRTEQGDSAMYLCANGGGGPYNEQFFGPGTRLTVL.

Of note for this clonotype: It may be a read error: a sequence one base away is much more abundant. V and J are TRBV20-1 and TRBJ1-2, with TRBD1 matching 11 bases. This CDR3 comprises 13 residues. Germline V lookup: CDR1 DFQATT, CDR2 SNEGSKA (reference sequence). The junction had 6 bases not matched to a gene; V was cut back by 5 bases and J by 7 bases. CDR3 region: CSAGTGGSCGYTF. The CDR3 DNA reads TGCAGTGCTGGGACAGGGGGGTCCTGTGGCTACACCTTC.

This clonotype came up many times. The chain joins TRBV4-3 to TRBJ2-5; unclear D gene. This CDR3 contains 13 residues. V lost 0 bases to trimming and J lost 5 bases, with 7 bases between them. Germline loops: CDR1 LGHNA, CDR2 YSLEER. CDR3: CASSQDQGETQYF. CDR3 nucleotide sequence: TGCGCCAGCAGCCAAGATCAAGGGGAGACCCAGTACTTC.

This clonotype was seen ten or more times. The rearrangement uses TRBV7-9 and TRBJ2-6, with a weak D call TRBD1 (6 bases). Germline CDR1 reads SEHNR; CDR2 reads FQNEAQ (reference sequence). Trimming removed 5 bases from V and 0 bases from J, with 23 bases in between. The CDR3 spans 20 residues. CDR3 sequence: CASSQEEPGQIISGANVLTF. The CDR3 DNA sequence: TGTGCCAGCAGCCAAGAGGAACCGGGACAAATAATCTCTGGGGCCAACGTCCTGACTTTC.

This clonotype was observed many times. The chain recombines TRBV7-9 with TRBJ2-3; D not resolved. The CDR3 is 15 residues long. CDR1 SEHNR and CDR2 FQNEAQ come from the germline V gene (reference sequence). The V end was cut by 5 bases, the J end by 2 bases, with 14 bases between. In DNA form, the CDR3 reads TGTGCCAGCAGCCCTGGTTTCATCCCCACAGATACGCAGTATTTT. Protein sequence: CASSPGFIPTDTQYF.

This clonotype was seen at least ten times. The chain employs TRBV20-1 and TRBJ1-2, with D perhaps matching TRBD1 (5 bases). The germline V gene encodes CDR1 DFQATT and CDR2 SNEGSKA (reference sequence). V shed 6 bases and J shed 4 bases, with 12 bases lying between them. The CDR3 has 12 amino acids. The CDR3 DNA reads as TGCAGTGCAGGAGGGGATTTCTATGGCTACACCTTC. Its translation is CSAGGDFYGYTF.

This clonotype was counted at least ten times. The chain recombines TRBV6-5 with TRBJ2-7, with a possible D match to TRBD1 (6 bases). Between the trimmed V and J ends, which lost 2 bases and 2 bases, there was a span of 7 bases. Per the germline V gene, CDR1 is MNHEY and CDR2 is SVGAGI. This CDR3 comprises 13 residues. In DNA form, the CDR3 reads TGTGCCAGCAGTTACAAGGGGGCCTACGAGCAGTACTTC. It encodes CASSYKGAYEQYF.

The chain links TRBV5-6 to TRBJ1-1; no definite D call. Germline V CDR1 and CDR2: SGHDT, YYEEEE. V was pared by 0 bases and J by 5 bases, with 11 bases between. This CDR3 region has 14 residues. The chain's CDR3 is CASSLGELMTEAFF. In DNA, the CDR3 is TGTGCCAGCAGCTTGGGAGAGCTCATGACTGAAGCTTTCTTT.

This clonotype was counted between two and nine times. This could be a read error, since a much larger clone is one nucleotide away. This chain uses TRBV7-8 with TRBJ2-5; 12 nucleotides line up with TRBD1. Germline-derived CDR1 and CDR2 are SGHVS and FQNEAQ. The J segment lost 11 bases and the V segment lost 6 bases, leaving 13 bases of the junction unmatched. The CDR3 runs to 15 residues. CDR3 DNA: TGTGCCAGCAGACGGGGACAGGGGGCCAACAATGAGCAGTACTTC. Its protein is CASRRGQGANNEQYF.

Worth noting for this clonotype: Being one base from a much bigger clone, this may be a read error. The chain recombines TRBV11-2 with TRBJ2-7; 7 bases are shared with TRBD1. The end of the DNA fits TRBJ2-5 better, so the J call may be wrong. The CDR3 runs to 15 residues. The germline gives CDR1 SGHAT, CDR2 FQNNGV. The CDR3 region is CASSKNDRVEETQYF. The CDR3 DNA is TGTGCCAGCAGCAAAAACGACAGGGTGGAGGAGACCCAGTACTTC.

The chain combines TRBV7-2 with TRBJ2-1; TRBD2 aligns across 11 bases. The J segment lost 3 bases and the V segment lost 5 bases, leaving 9 bases of the junction unmatched. The CDR3 is 17 amino acids. Germline CDR1 is SGHTA and CDR2 is FQGNSA. The CDR3 here is CASSVSGTSGRYNEQFF. In nucleotides, the CDR3 is TGTGCCAGCAGCGTCTCCGGGACTAGCGGTCGCTACAATGAGCAGTTCTTC.